This is a list of T cell receptor beta chains from one sample in a study of early T cells in non-severe SARS-CoV-2 infection. Each CDR3 protein is one row after TCRdb ran MiXCR on the 5' RACE reads. The sample records tens of thousands of distinct CDR3 sequences, 12% being singletons. The sample consisted of whole blood. The origin of the receptors is an adult who was a healthcare worker with PCR-confirmed SARS-CoV-2 infection or an uninfected control (not recorded which). CDR3s include the opening cysteine and the closing phenylalanine or tryptophan. The D gene is left open where the match is weak. Expanded clones are given a class, and other clones once, few, many or no size at all.

TRBJ2-1,TRBD2,TRBV7-3,many,TGTGCCAGCAGCCCGAGGACGACTAGCGGGGGCTTTGGTGAGCAGTTCTTC,CASSPRTTSGGFGEQFF
TRBJ1-3,-,TRBV30,many,TGTGCCTGGAGTGTAGGGCGCTTCTCTGGAAACACCATATATTTT,CAWSVGRFSGNTIYF
TRBJ2-2,-,TRBV29-1,-,TGCAGCGTTGATCGGGAGAACACCGGGGAGCTGTTTTTT,CSVDRENTGELFF
TRBJ1-2,TRBD1,TRBV29-1,-,TGCAGCGTTGAAGGGGGCCTGACAGGGAATGGCTACACCTTC,CSVEGGLTGNGYTF
TRBJ2-5,-,TRBV7-3,large,TGTGCCAGCAGCCCCACCGGGACCTGGGGGGAGACCCAGTACTTC,CASSPTGTWGETQYF
TRBJ1-2,-,TRBV28,many,TGTGCCAGCAGTGTTACAGGGTACTATGGCTACACCTTC,CASSVTGYYGYTF
TRBJ2-3,-,TRBV20-1,-,TGCAGTGCCAGGAGGGCAGGGCATGAGTCGCAGTATTTT,CSARRAGHESQYF
TRBJ2-1,-,TRBV14,few,TGTGCCAGCAGCCTCACCCGGATGGGTGAGCAGTTCTTC,CASSLTRMGEQFF
TRBJ1-1,-,TRBV29-1,-,TGCAGCGCCCTGGTGGATTTCAACACTGAAGCTTTCTTT,CSALVDFNTEAFF
TRBJ1-2,-,TRBV11-2,many,TGTGCCAGCAGCTTAGATCCCGGCAGTCACTATGGCTACACCTTC,CASSLDPGSHYGYTF
TRBJ1-1,-,TRBV5-1,-,TGCGCCAGCAGCGCCGGGACCCTAGGAACTGAAGCTTTCTTT,CASSAGTLGTEAFF
TRBJ2-2,TRBD2,TRBV7-2,many,TGTGCCAGCAGCCCTTGGACTAGCTCCTTGGTCTCCGGGGAGCTGTTTTTT,CASSPWTSSLVSGELFF
TRBJ2-7,-,TRBV7-2,-,TGTGCCAGCAGCTTATTGAACGAGCAGTACTTC,CASSLLNEQYF
TRBJ2-1,-,TRBV27,few,TGTGCCAGCAGTTTTCGAACTAGCAGCGGCAATGAGCAGTTCTTC,CASSFRTSSGNEQFF
TRBJ2-5,TRBD2,TRBV28,many,TGTGCCAGCAGCACTACAGGACTAGCGGGATCGGGGGGGACCCAGTACTTC,CASSTTGLAGSGGTQYF
TRBJ2-3,-,TRBV18,-,TGTGCCAGCTCACCAGACTGGGACCCCACAGATACGCAGTATTTT,CASSPDWDPTDTQYF
TRBJ2-5,TRBD2,TRBV11-3,-,TGTGCCGGCAGCTCCCGACACTCGACTAGCGGGAGAGGAGAGACCCAGTACTTC,CAGSSRHSTSGRGETQYF
TRBJ2-3,-,TRBV18,-,TGTGCCAGCTCACCACCTGCTTTCACAGATACGCAGTATTTT,CASSPPAFTDTQYF
TRBJ1-6,TRBD1,TRBV2,many,TGTGCCAGCAATTACCCTATGACAGGGATGCGGAATTCACCCCTCCACTTT,CASNYPMTGMRNSPLHF
TRBJ2-7,TRBD1,TRBV18,few,TGTGCCAGCTCGCTAGACAGGGACAGCCCCTACGAGCAGTACTTC,CASSLDRDSPYEQYF
TRBJ2-5,-,TRBV5-1,many,TGCGCCAGCAGCTTGATGGCGGAGGAGACCCAGTACTTC,CASSLMAEETQYF
TRBJ2-5,-,TRBV28,few,TGTGCCAGCAGTTTAGTTGCAAAAGAGACCCAGTACTTC,CASSLVAKETQYF
TRBJ2-5,TRBD2,TRBV29-1,few,TGCAGCGTGCGACTAGCGGGAGGTGGGACCCAGTACTTC,CSVRLAGGGTQYF
TRBJ1-1,-,TRBV18,few,TGTGCCAGCTCACCCGTCGGTACTGAAGCTTTCTTT,CASSPVGTEAFF
TRBJ1-5,-,TRBV18,many,TGTGCCAGCTCACCAAGGGACGGAAATCAGCCCCAGCATTTT,CASSPRDGNQPQHF
TRBJ2-4,-,TRBV5-8,-,TGTGCCAGCAGCTTGAAACCCGTCTGGGGGGTAAACATTCAGTACTTC,CASSLKPVWGVNIQYF
TRBJ2-1,TRBD2,TRBV3-1,-,TGTGCCAGCAGCCGAGCAGGGACTAGCGGGAGTGAGTACAATGAGCAGTTCTTC,CASSRAGTSGSEYNEQFF
TRBJ2-7,-,TRBV20-1,many,TGCAGTGCTTACTCCGGAAGCGAGCAGTACTTC,CSAYSGSEQYF
TRBJ1-2,-,TRBV18,many,TGTGCCAGCTCACCAGAGTCTCTAGGGGGCTACACCTTC,CASSPESLGGYTF
TRBJ1-6,-,TRBV5-3,many,TGTGCCAGAAGCTTAACAACAAATAATTCACCCCTCCACTTT,CARSLTTNNSPLHF
TRBJ2-7,-,TRBV3-1,-,TGTGCCAGCAGCCAAGAGCCAATCCCCTACGAGCAGTACTTC,CASSQEPIPYEQYF
TRBJ2-1,TRBD2,TRBV11-2,few,TGTGCCAGCAGCGCGACTCTAGCGGGAGGGGCCAATGAGCAGTTCTTC,CASSATLAGGANEQFF
TRBJ1-5,-,TRBV23-1,once,TGCGCCAGGAGTGTCAGGAATAACAATCAGCCCCAGCATTTT,CARSVRNNNQPQHF
TRBJ2-6,-,TRBV28,-,TGTGCCAGTTGGACAGCCGGGGCCAACGTCCTGACTTTC,CASWTAGANVLTF
TRBJ2-1,-,TRBV27,many,TGTGCCAGCAGTTTATCCGGACAGTACAATGAGCAGTTCTTC,CASSLSGQYNEQFF
TRBJ2-5,TRBD1,TRBV2,few,TGTGCCAGCAATACAGGGGGCGGAGAGACCCAGTACTTC,CASNTGGGETQYF
TRBJ2-1,-,TRBV19,many,TGTGCCAGTCAGGCGGGAACGATCAATGAGCAGTTCTTC,CASQAGTINEQFF
TRBJ2-1,-,TRBV2,many,TGTGCCAGGATAGGGGCTGCTGAGCAGTTCTTC,CARIGAAEQFF
TRBJ2-1,-,TRBV3-1,-,TGTGCCAGCAGCCTGAAATTAAGTGGAAGCTCCTACAATGAGCAGTTCTTC,CASSLKLSGSSYNEQFF
TRBJ2-7,-,TRBV11-2,many,TGTGCCAGCACCGACCGGGTGCTAGGCTTGGGGCAGTACTTC,CASTDRVLGLGQYF
TRBJ2-7,-,TRBV19,many,TGTGCCAGTAGTACTCACCACCCCTATGAGCAGTACTTC,CASSTHHPYEQYF
TRBJ2-2,TRBD2,TRBV11-3,-,TGTGCCAGCAGCTTAGATTCAGCGGGGATCACCGGGGAGCTGTTTTTT,CASSLDSAGITGELFF
TRBJ2-1,-,TRBV3-1,-,TGTGCCAGCAGCCAAAGGACCACCGGGACCCCTGGTGAGCAGTTCTTC,CASSQRTTGTPGEQFF
TRBJ2-7,-,TRBV21-1,many,TGTGCCAGCAGCATTAAGGGCGGGGCTAGCGGGAGGGCTGACGAGCAGTACTTC,CASSIKGGASGRADEQYF
TRBJ1-5,-,TRBV12-3/TRBV12-4,-,TGTGCCAGCAGTTTCTTCGACGGAAAACAGCCCCAGCATTTT,CASSFFDGKQPQHF
TRBJ2-7,TRBD2,TRBV6-2/TRBV6-3,-,TGTGCCAGCGGGCGGGAGGACGAGCAGTACTTC,CASGREDEQYF
TRBJ2-2,-,TRBV3-1,many,TGTGCCAGTCGGGGAGCCGGGGAGCTGTTTTTT,CASRGAGELFF
TRBJ2-3,-,TRBV5-1,few,TGCGCCAGCAGCCTAGGGGGTCTGGAAGATACGCAGTATTTT,CASSLGGLEDTQYF
TRBJ2-1,-,TRBV2,many,TGTGCCAGCAGTTACACTAGCAATGAGCAGTTCTTC,CASSYTSNEQFF
TRBJ2-7,TRBD2,TRBV20-1,few,TGCAGTGCTAGAAGTGCTAGCGGGAGGTCCCACGAGCAGTACTTC,CSARSASGRSHEQYF
TRBJ1-1,-,TRBV20-1,many,TGCAGCCAATCGGCCCTGGGGGCTGCAGAAGCTTTCTTT,CSQSALGAAEAFF
TRBJ2-1,TRBD2,TRBV2,many,TGTGCCAGCAGCTGGGGGGTTACTAGCGGGAGCGTTTACAATGAGCAGTTCTTC,CASSWGVTSGSVYNEQFF
TRBJ2-1,TRBD2,TRBV5-1,-,TGCGCCAGCAGCCAAGGACTAGCGGGAGCCCCCGAGCAGTTCTTC,CASSQGLAGAPEQFF
TRBJ2-1,-,TRBV20-1,-,TGCAGTGCTCTAGATCAGGGGAGCTCCTACAATGAGCAGTTCTTC,CSALDQGSSYNEQFF
TRBJ2-5,TRBD2,TRBV12-3/TRBV12-4,few,TGTGCCAGCAGTCTCCGACTAGCGGGAGGGGCTGAGACCCAGTACTTC,CASSLRLAGGAETQYF